This entry features one TCR beta chain sequence. Its specificity is not known. The data belong to a study of T-cell reconstitution after alpha-beta-depleted transplantation in children. Study outcomes and limitations: The origin of high day-60 TCRbeta diversity in some patients lay in surviving recipient T cells and thymic progenitors. Several hundred rapidly expanded clones from non-depleted graft cells reportedly supplied alpha-beta T cells about two months post-transplant. Fresh T-cell production supplied most of the T-cell counts and diversity seen one year after transplant.

The germline CDR1 and CDR2 sequences are SGHRS and YFSETQ. The ends were cut back, 0 bases at V and 3 bases at J, with 9 bases in the middle. This CDR3 comprises 14 residues. Unique molecular identifiers tagged the TCRbeta library. TCRdb fed the PCR reads into MiXCR, producing one record per CDR3 protein. The sample consists of some 200,000 distinct CDR3 sequences, 5.5% to 7% of them appearing once. V is TRBV5-1 and J is TRBJ1-2; the D gene is possibly TRBD1 (5 bases). Specimen: PBMCs, collected before TCRalphabeta/CD19-depleted stem cell transplant. The sequence came from a girl under three years old with combined immunodeficiency, due to receive a stem cell transplant. The CDR3 loop is CASSLVGGDYGYTF. Written as DNA, the CDR3 is TGCGCCAGCAGCTTGGTAGGAGGGGACTATGGCTACACCTTC.